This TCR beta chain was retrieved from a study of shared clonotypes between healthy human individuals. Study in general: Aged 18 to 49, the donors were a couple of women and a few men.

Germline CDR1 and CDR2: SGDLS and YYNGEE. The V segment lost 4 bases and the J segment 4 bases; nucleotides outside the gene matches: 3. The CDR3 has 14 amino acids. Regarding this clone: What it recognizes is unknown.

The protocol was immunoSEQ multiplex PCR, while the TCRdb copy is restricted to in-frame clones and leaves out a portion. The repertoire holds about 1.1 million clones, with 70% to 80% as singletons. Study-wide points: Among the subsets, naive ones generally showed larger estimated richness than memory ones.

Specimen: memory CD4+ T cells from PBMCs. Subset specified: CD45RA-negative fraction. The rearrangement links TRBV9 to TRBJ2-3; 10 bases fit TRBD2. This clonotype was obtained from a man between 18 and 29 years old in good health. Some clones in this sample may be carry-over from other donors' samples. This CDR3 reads CASSFGTSADTQYF. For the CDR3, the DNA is TGTGCCAGCAGCTTCGGGACTAGCGCAGATACGCAGTATTTT. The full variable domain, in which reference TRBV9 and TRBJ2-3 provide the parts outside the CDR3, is DSGVTQTPKHLITATGQRVTLRCSPRSGDLSVYWYQQSLDQGLQFLIQYYNGEERAKGNILERFSAQQFPDLHSELNLSSLELGDSALYFCASSFGTSADTQYFGPGTRLTVL.